Presented here are 9 T cell receptor beta chains from one specimen sequenced in a study of T cell clones after liver transplantation. The assay was immunoSEQ multiplex PCR, and TCRdb's table has in-frame clones only and misses some. The repertoire consists of some 80,000 clones, with roughly 80% occurring once and the leading ten covering under 0.6%. The material sequenced was CD4+ T cells from blood, taken around 42 months after liver transplant. The receptors were gathered from a human patient who received a liver transplant. A share of the T cells may be of graft donor origin.

There are a few counts of this clone. The J gene is TRBJ2-2, the V gene TRBV11-2; D uncertain. V gave up 7 bases and J gave up 1 base, with 7 bases separating them. The CDR3 is made up of 13 amino acids. CDR1 is SGHAT and CDR2 is FQNNGV in the germline V gene. The CDR3: CASKDWNTGELFF. The CDR3 DNA reads as TGTGCCAGCAAGGATTGGAACACCGGGGAGCTGTTTTTT.

This clone was counted a single time. The rearrangement uses TRBV18 and TRBJ2-7; the match to TRBD1 covers 7 bases. The V gene end was trimmed by 3 bases and the J gene end by 2 bases; junction bases not matched to a gene: 7. There are 15 residues in the CDR3. Germline values: CDR1 KGHSH, CDR2 LQKENI. This CDR3 reads CASSPRTGSPYEQYF. Written as DNA, the CDR3 is TGTGCCAGCTCACCGAGGACAGGTAGTCCCTACGAGCAGTACTTC.

The V call is TRBV2, the J call TRBJ2-5; perhaps TRBD2 as D (6 bases). CDR1 and CDR2 (germline): SNHLY, FYNNEI. V lost 2 bases and J lost 4, with 8 bases in between. This CDR3 contains 13 residues. In DNA, the CDR3 is TGTGCCAGCAGTGAACTAGCGACAGAGACCCAGTACTTC. The encoded protein is CASSELATETQYF.

The chain carries TRBV18 and TRBJ1-5; D remains unclear. The CDR3 covers 16 residues. Germline values: CDR1 KGHSH, CDR2 LQKENI. V was shortened by 2 bases and J by 0 bases, with 11 bases between the two germline ends. CDR3 amino acids: CASSPVSGFSNQPQHF. CDR3 DNA: TGTGCCAGCTCACCAGTCAGCGGTTTTAGCAATCAGCCCCAGCATTTT.

This clone is medium-sized (0.01 to 0.1%). The chain uses TRBV28 and TRBJ1-5; 7 nucleotides agree with TRBD1. Per the germline V gene, CDR1 is MDHEN and CDR2 is SYDVKM. V dropped 5 bases and J dropped 5; count of bases not matched to a gene: 9. CDR3 length: 15 amino acids. The CDR3 DNA sequence: TGTGCCAGCAGTGCCCCAGGGGGAAGGGATCAGCCCCAGCATTTT. It encodes CASSAPGGRDQPQHF.

The chain employs TRBV29-1 and TRBJ2-3; TRBD2 matches at 7 bases. The CDR3 is made up of 16 amino acids. Germline V gene data show CDR1 as SQVTM and CDR2 as ANQGSEA. V lost 6 bases and J lost 1; bases outside the gene matches: 13. CDR3 in DNA: TGCAGCGTCAACAACCCGACTAGCAGCCGCACAGATACGCAGTATTTT. Amino acid sequence: CSVNNPTSSRTDTQYF.

This clone has just one count. V gene TRBV19 combines with J gene TRBJ2-3, with D perhaps assigned TRBD1 or TRBD2 (5 bases each). This CDR3 contains 16 residues. Germline V gene lookup returns CDR1 LNHDA and CDR2 SQIVND (reference sequence). V lost 6 bases and J lost 2, with 18 bases in between. Here the CDR3 reads CASSPIWETATDTQYF. CDR3 DNA: TGTGCCAGTAGCCCCATATGGGAGACAGCCACAGATACGCAGTATTTT. The whole variable domain, filled in from reference TRBV19 and TRBJ2-3, reads DGGITQSPKYLFRKEGQNVTLSCEQNLNHDAMYWYRQDPGQGLRLIYYSQIVNDFQKGDIAEGYSVSREKKESFPLTVTSAQKNPTAFYLCASSPIWETATDTQYFGPGTRLTVL.

This clone showed up just a few times. This chain links TRBV4-3 with TRBJ2-5, with D perhaps matching TRBD1 or TRBD2 (5 bases each). Germline CDR1 LGHNA, CDR2 YSLEER. Trimming removed 2 bases from V and 7 bases from J, with 20 bases in between. The CDR3 runs to 16 residues. CDR3 nucleotide sequence: TGCGCCAGCAGCCAAACACCGGGACCACCCCCGGGGACCCAGTACTTC. It yields the protein CASSQTPGPPPGTQYF.

This clone was detected once. In nucleotides, the CDR3 is TGTGCCAGCAGTGCACAGAGTACGAACACTGAAGCTTTCTTT. Translated: CASSAQSTNTEAFF. The genes are TRBV6-4 and TRBJ1-1; D gene unclear. The CDR3 length is 14 residues. The V end lost 4 bases, the J end lost 1 base, and 10 bases lay between the germline ends. Germline V CDR1 and CDR2: MRHNA, SNTAGT.